The rows below give T cell receptor beta chains drawn from one sample of a study of radiation and T cells in renal cell carcinoma. Clones were read by immunoSEQ multiplex PCR, and TCRdb kept only the in-frame ones, dropping some. The repertoire holds about 140,000 clones, about 86% seen once, with about 17% in the top ten. The sequences come from blood, collected from a patient whose treatment included radiotherapy and nephrectomy. These receptors all stem from a woman between 45 and 60 years old with renal cell carcinoma. Both conserved end residues are part of each CDR3. D genes are given only for firm matches. Size values are once, few and many counts, or a class for expanded clones, and some rows have none.

cdr3_length	v_call	j_call	clone_size	d_call	cdr3_aa	cdr3_nt
14	TRBV7-3	TRBJ2-3	-	-	CASSSPGLVDTQYF	TGTGCCAGCAGCTCCCCCGGACTCGTCGATACGCAGTATTTT
14	TRBV30	TRBJ1-1	few	TRBD1	CAWTRTGSNTEAFF	TGTGCCTGGACGAGGACAGGCTCGAACACTGAAGCTTTCTTT
13	TRBV28	TRBJ1-5	-	-	CASNTDSNQPQHF	TGTGCCAGCAACACGGATAGCAATCAGCCCCAGCATTTT
14	TRBV25-1	TRBJ2-3	-	TRBD1	CASRDRERTDTQYF	TGTGCCAGCAGGGACAGGGAAAGGACAGATACGCAGTATTTT
18	TRBV9	TRBJ1-3	-	-	CASSVSPTGQISGNTIYF	TGTGCCAGCAGCGTGAGCCCCACCGGACAAATCTCTGGAAACACCATATATTTT
11	TRBV20-1	TRBJ1-5	-	-	CSVAGNQPQHF	TGCAGTGTAGCCGGTAATCAGCCCCAGCATTTT
17	TRBV7-9	TRBJ2-7	-	-	CASSLARQNLIAYEQYF	TGTGCCAGCAGCTTAGCGCGGCAGAATCTTATTGCCTACGAGCAGTACTTC
16	TRBV5-4	TRBJ1-1	few	-	CASSLGGEELRTEAFF	TGTGCCAGCAGCTTGGGAGGGGAGGAGTTAAGGACTGAAGCTTTCTTT
13	TRBV10-3	TRBJ2-3	-	-	CAITTGITDTQYF	TGTGCCATTACAACTGGAATAACAGATACGCAGTATTTT
18	TRBV6-1	TRBJ2-3	-	-	CASSERLAASGGTDTQYF	TGTGCCAGCAGTGAACGTCTAGCGGCATCAGGGGGAACAGATACGCAGTATTTT
15	TRBV5-1	TRBJ1-5	-	-	CASSLESPGNQPQHF	TGCGCCAGCAGCTTGGAGAGTCCGGGCAATCAGCCCCAGCATTTT
14	TRBV2	TRBJ2-7	-	TRBD2	CASKERGNSYEQYF	TGTGCCAGCAAGGAGCGGGGAAATTCCTACGAGCAGTACTTC
19	TRBV19	TRBJ2-6	-	TRBD1	CASSIDSPGQLSGANVLTF	TGTGCCAGTAGTATAGATTCACCGGGACAGTTATCTGGGGCCAACGTCCTGACTTTC
13	TRBV7-7	TRBJ2-6	-	-	CASSLWGDNVLTF	TGTGCCAGCAGCTTATGGGGAGACAACGTCCTGACTTTC
14	TRBV7-2	TRBJ1-4	-	-	CASSSPGKHEKLFF	TGTGCCAGCAGCTCACCCGGGAAGCATGAAAAACTGTTTTTT
15	TRBV27	TRBJ2-7	-	-	CASSLPLQGRHEQYF	TGTGCCAGCAGTTTGCCCTTACAGGGTCGCCACGAGCAGTACTTC
14	TRBV11-2	TRBJ1-1	-	TRBD1	CASSLADRGTEAFF	TGTGCCAGCAGCTTGGCGGACAGGGGCACTGAAGCTTTCTTT
12	TRBV7-9	TRBJ1-2	once	-	CASSLRATGYTF	TGTGCCAGCAGCCTCCGGGCCACTGGCTACACCTTC
13	TRBV19	TRBJ1-2	-	TRBD1	CASKRDSNYGYTF	TGTGCCAGTAAGCGGGACAGTAATTATGGCTACACCTTC
14	TRBV4-3	TRBJ2-7	-	-	CASSQDLENREQYF	TGCGCCAGCAGCCAAGATCTTGAGAACCGCGAGCAGTACTTC
14	TRBV9	TRBJ2-7	-	-	CASSVGNSDYEQYF	TGTGCCAGCAGCGTAGGTAACAGCGACTACGAGCAGTACTTC
16	TRBV5-6	TRBJ2-2	-	TRBD1	CASSLGQGGFGGELFF	TGTGCCAGCAGCCTGGGACAGGGAGGGTTTGGCGGGGAGCTGTTTTTT
15	TRBV6-5	TRBJ2-7	-	-	CASSYGHLGTYEQYF	TGTGCCAGCAGTTACGGCCACTTGGGGACCTACGAGCAGTACTTC
16	TRBV30	TRBJ1-6	-	TRBD1	CAWSVLGTGGNSPLHF	TGTGCCTGGAGTGTACTAGGGACAGGCGGTAATTCACCCCTCCACTTT
11	TRBV30	TRBJ1-2	-	-	CAWGGDYGYTF	TGTGCCTGGGGGGGGGACTATGGCTACACCTTC
15	TRBV7-2	TRBJ2-5	-	TRBD2	CASSLVRAGRETQYF	TGTGCCAGCAGCTTAGTGCGAGCGGGGAGAGAGACCCAGTACTTC
14	TRBV28	TRBJ2-7	once	-	CASSSRRDHYEQYF	TGTGCCAGCAGCTCTAGAAGGGACCACTACGAGCAGTACTTC
13	TRBV14	TRBJ2-1	-	-	CASSGSAYNEQFF	TGTGCCAGTTCGGGAAGTGCCTACAATGAGCAGTTCTTC
12	TRBV7-2	TRBJ1-6	-	-	CASSLDNSPLHF	TGTGCCAGCAGCTTAGACAATTCACCCCTCCACTTT
15	TRBV5-1	TRBJ2-7	-	-	CASSLAPGLSDEQYF	TGCGCCAGCAGCTTGGCCCCGGGACTTTCAGACGAGCAGTACTTC
13	TRBV7-2	TRBJ2-6	-	-	CASSQGQTNVLTF	TGTGCCAGCAGCCAAGGACAGACCAACGTCCTGACTTTC
18	TRBV27	TRBJ1-5	-	-	CASSLSLQAVYSNQPQHF	TGTGCCAGCAGTTTATCGTTACAGGCAGTGTATAGCAATCAGCCCCAGCATTTT
15	TRBV5-5	TRBJ2-1	-	TRBD2	CASTWGGGSYNEQFF	TGTGCCAGCACCTGGGGGGGAGGCTCCTACAATGAGCAGTTCTTC
15	TRBV6-5	TRBJ1-2	-	TRBD1	CASRNSGTANYGYTF	TGTGCCAGCAGAAACTCCGGGACAGCTAACTATGGCTACACCTTC
16	TRBV27	TRBJ2-7	-	TRBD2	CASSHLLAGGPYEQYF	TGTGCCAGCAGCCACCTACTAGCGGGAGGCCCCTACGAGCAGTACTTC
13	TRBV19	TRBJ1-1	few	-	CASSSTGYTEAFF	TGTGCCAGTAGTTCGACAGGCTACACTGAAGCTTTCTTT
13	TRBV7-2	TRBJ2-7	-	TRBD1	CASSLGTEYEQYF	TGTGCCAGCAGCTTGGGGACAGAGTACGAGCAGTACTTC
13	TRBV5-4	TRBJ1-1	-	TRBD1	CASKGDRTTEAFF	TGTGCCAGCAAGGGGGACAGGACCACTGAAGCTTTCTTT
14	TRBV28	TRBJ1-5	once	TRBD1	CASRSGQPPGPQHF	TGTGCCAGCCGCTCGGGACAGCCGCCTGGGCCCCAGCATTTT
14	TRBV9	TRBJ2-7	-	TRBD2	CASSVGGGNLKQYF	TGTGCCAGCAGCGTAGGCGGGGGGAACTTAAAGCAGTACTTC
17	TRBV5-6	TRBJ2-2	-	TRBD1	CASSLVTGDTNTGELFF	TGTGCCAGCAGCTTGGTTACAGGGGACACGAACACCGGGGAGCTGTTTTTT
15	TRBV11-2	TRBJ2-1	-	TRBD2	CASSTGLVSYNEQFF	TGTGCCAGCAGCACCGGACTAGTATCCTACAATGAGCAGTTCTTC
14	TRBV19	TRBJ1-4	-	-	CASSMTGFKEKLFF	TGTGCCAGTAGTATGACGGGCTTCAAGGAAAAACTGTTTTTT
14	TRBV6-5	TRBJ1-1	few	-	CASSPSSRNTEAFF	TGTGCCAGCAGTCCCAGTTCCCGGAACACTGAAGCTTTCTTT
15	TRBV4-1	TRBJ2-5	-	-	CASSASGTLEETQYF	TGCGCCAGCAGCGCGTCCGGGACTCTGGAGGAGACCCAGTACTTC
14	TRBV27	TRBJ1-6	many	-	CASSYQGTNSPLHF	TGTGCCAGCAGTTACCAGGGGACTAATTCACCCCTCCACTTT
15	TRBV4-3	TRBJ1-2	-	TRBD1	CASSPETGVFGGYTF	TGCGCCAGCAGCCCTGAGACAGGGGTATTCGGTGGCTACACCTTC
10	TRBV21-1	TRBJ1-4	-	-	CASNRQTVFF	TGTGCCAGCAACCGACAAACGGTGTTTTTT
16	TRBV6-6	TRBJ1-6	-	-	CASSYVESSYNSPLHF	TGTGCCAGCAGTTATGTAGAGAGCTCCTATAATTCACCCCTCCACTTT
14	TRBV9	TRBJ2-2	-	-	CASSVVSGAGELFF	TGTGCCAGCAGCGTAGTGTCTGGGGCCGGGGAGCTGTTTTTT
16	TRBV2	TRBJ1-6	-	TRBD1	CASSAGTGGRNSPLHF	TGTGCCAGCAGTGCCGGGACAGGGGGCCGTAATTCACCCCTCCACTTT
14	TRBV4-1	TRBJ1-2	-	TRBD1	CASSYDRADYGYTF	TGCGCCAGCAGCTACGACAGGGCAGACTATGGCTACACCTTC
15	TRBV28	TRBJ1-5	-	-	CASSLGQGFRQPQHF	TGTGCCAGCAGTTTAGGTCAGGGGTTTAGGCAGCCCCAGCATTTT
13	TRBV10-3	TRBJ2-7	-	-	CAISRQASYEQYF	TGTGCCATCAGTAGACAGGCGTCCTACGAGCAGTACTTC
14	TRBV11-2	TRBJ1-2	once	-	CASSLGVGVYGYTF	TGTGCCAGCAGCTTAGGGGTTGGAGTCTATGGCTACACCTTC
14	TRBV7-9	TRBJ1-5	-	-	CASSGGNSNQPQHF	TGTGCCAGCAGCGGAGGTAATAGCAATCAGCCCCAGCATTTT
13	TRBV2	TRBJ1-3	-	-	CASSGVGRDTIYF	TGTGCCAGCAGCGGTGTAGGCCGAGACACCATATATTTT
16	TRBV10-3	TRBJ2-1	-	-	CAISDVSGTTYNEQFF	TGTGCCATCAGTGACGTATCCGGGACAACTTACAATGAGCAGTTCTTC
13	TRBV7-9	TRBJ2-3	-	TRBD2	CASSASGRDTQYF	TGTGCCAGCAGCGCTAGCGGGAGAGATACGCAGTATTTT
15	TRBV19	TRBJ1-4	-	-	CASSIVGDDGEKLFF	TGTGCCAGTAGTATAGTCGGGGATGACGGCGAAAAACTGTTTTTT